What follows is one TCR beta chain and its context. Profiled with immunoSEQ multiplex PCR; TCRdb holds only in-frame clones, not every one. Of 200,000 to 300,000 clones in the sample, around 86% are singletons; the top ten hold over 1.2%. The entry originates in a study of blood T cell repertoires in COVID-19. Study as a whole: Italy, Spain and the United States were the sources of the convalescent and acute COVID-19 samples.

The CDR3 spans 15 residues. Between the trimmed V and J ends, which lost 3 bases and 4 bases, there was a span of 13 bases. Per the germline V gene, CDR1 is MGHDK and CDR2 is SYGVNS. The specimen sequenced was peripheral blood. This clonotype originated in a woman aged 40-49 years who had recovered from COVID-19. The chain has TRBV25-1 and TRBJ2-1; D may be TRBD1 (6 bases). DNA of the CDR3: TGTGCCAGCAGTGACGTGAGGGGGTGGTACAATGAGCAGTTCTTC. This gives the protein CASSDVRGWYNEQFF.